This T cell receptor beta chain came from a study of ipilimumab plus nivolumab after autologous stem cell transplantation. TCRdb keeps only in-frame clones here, not all; method: immunoSEQ multiplex PCR. The sample has roughly 45,000 clones, over 75% seen once. Study observations and caveats: Authors suggest TCR repertoire, Treg phenotype and gut microbiota support further study.

In regard to this clone: Its antigen is not known.

This CDR3 is 14 amino acids long. Germline loops: CDR1 MNHEY, CDR2 SMNVEV (reference sequence). The V gene lost 0 bases and the J gene lost 4 bases, with 9 bases spanning the gap. This material consisted of PBMCs, taken in a trial of ipilimumab plus nivolumab as post-transplant consolidation. The J gene is TRBJ1-2, the V gene TRBV27; D gene ambiguous. The TCR originated in a male donor with multiple myeloma. The CDR3 reads CASSLSDNLYGYTF. Written as DNA, the CDR3 is TGTGCCAGCAGTTTATCGGATAACCTCTATGGCTACACCTTC.